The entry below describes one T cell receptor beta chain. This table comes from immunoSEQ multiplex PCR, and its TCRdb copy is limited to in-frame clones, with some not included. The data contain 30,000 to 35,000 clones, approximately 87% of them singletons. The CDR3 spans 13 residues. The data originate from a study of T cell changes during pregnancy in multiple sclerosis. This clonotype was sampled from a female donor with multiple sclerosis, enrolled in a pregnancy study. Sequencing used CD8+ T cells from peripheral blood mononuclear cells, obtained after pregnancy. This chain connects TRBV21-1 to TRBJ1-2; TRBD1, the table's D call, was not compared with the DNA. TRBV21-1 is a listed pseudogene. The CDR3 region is CATPRTVGYGYTF. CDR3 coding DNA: TGTGCCACCCCGCGGACAGTTGGGTATGGCTACACCTTC.